One and the same sample provided the 9 T cell receptor beta chains below, sequenced in a study of blood T cell repertoires in COVID-19. Clones were sequenced by immunoSEQ multiplex PCR, and TCRdb holds only the in-frame ones, with some missing. The sample includes 100,000 to 150,000 clones, 70% to 90% seen only once; the top ten take less than 4.5%. Sample: peripheral blood. These receptors were collected from a woman aged 55-70 years with acute or convalescent COVID-19.

This clone has a handful of counts. The V call is TRBV28, the J call TRBJ2-7, with 7 bases lining up with TRBD1. The germline gives CDR1 MDHEN, CDR2 SYDVKM. CDR3 length equals 14 residues. The J segment lost 1 base and the V segment lost 4 bases, leaving 4 bases of the junction unmatched. The CDR3 coding sequence is TGTGCCAGCAGTTCCGACAGGGTATCCTACGAGCAGTACTTC. This codes for CASSSDRVSYEQYF. Looking up the rest from reference TRBV28 and TRBJ2-7 gives the full variable domain: DVKVTQSSRYLVKRTGEKVFLECVQDMDHENMFWYRQDPGLGLRLIYFSYDVKMKEKGDIPEGYSVSREKKERFSLILESASTNQTSMYLCASSSDRVSYEQYFGPGTRLTVT.

The V gene is TRBV27, the J gene TRBJ1-5; tentative D call: TRBD1 (5 bases). The V end was cut by 5 bases, the J end by 2 bases, with 19 bases between. Germline V gives CDR1 MNHEY, CDR2 SMNVEV (reference sequence). The length of the CDR3 is 17 residues. CDR3: CASSNLPGRGGNQPQHF. CDR3 sequence (DNA): TGTGCCAGCAGTAACCTCCCGGGGCGGGGAGGCAATCAGCCCCAGCATTTT.

V gene TRBV29-1 combines with J gene TRBJ1-5, with D possibly matching TRBD1 (6 bases). Trimming pared 6 bases from V and 4 bases from J, leaving 16 bases between. This CDR3 comprises 14 residues. Germline CDR1 reads SQVTM; CDR2 reads ANQGSEA. The CDR3 DNA sequence: TGCAGCGTCGCCGCCGGGACAATTAATCAGCCCCAGCATTTT. This gives the protein CSVAAGTINQPQHF.

The rearrangement links TRBV11-2 to TRBJ2-1; unclear D gene. Germline V gives CDR1 SGHAT, CDR2 FQNNGV. The CDR3 runs to 12 residues. With 5 bases removed from V and 5 bases from J, the gap between germline ends came to 7 bases. The CDR3 loop is CASSPVNNEQFF. In DNA, the CDR3 is TGTGCCAGCAGCCCGGTGAACAATGAGCAGTTCTTC.

The J gene is TRBJ1-2, the V gene TRBV6-5; weak D call: TRBD1 (5 bases). In germline, CDR1 is MNHEY, CDR2 SVGAGI. The CDR3 totals 13 residues. With 7 bases removed from V and 4 bases from J, the gap between germline ends came to 13 bases. Written as DNA, the CDR3 is TGTGCCAGCACCCTAGGGGCCCTCTATGGCTACACCTTC. It encodes CASTLGALYGYTF.

This clone was recorded only once. CDR3 protein: CASSLGRGMNTEAFF. CDR3 in DNA: TGTGCCAGCAGCTTAGGGAGGGGCATGAACACTGAAGCTTTCTTT. The chain uses TRBV11-3 and TRBJ1-1, with D possibly TRBD1 on 5 matching bases. Germline assignment: CDR1 SGHNT and CDR2 YENEEA. CDR3 length: 15 amino acids. Between the trimmed V and J ends, which lost 1 base and 0 bases, there was a span of 9 bases.

The CDR3 bases are TGCAGCGTTGTCGCACTAGCGGCAACCACAGATACGCAGTATTTT. Amino acids: CSVVALAATTDTQYF. This chain connects TRBV29-1 to TRBJ2-3, with 8 bases aligning to TRBD2. This CDR3 is 15 amino acids long. The ends lost 4 bases at V and 2 bases at J; junction bases unmatched: 8. From germline, CDR1 is SQVTM and CDR2 ANQGSEA.

V is TRBV10-1 and J is TRBJ2-1, with TRBD1 matching over 9 bases. Germline CDR1 reads WNHNN; CDR2 reads SYGVQD (reference sequence). V shed 6 bases, J shed 1 base, and the junction held 4 bases outside the gene matches. The CDR3 sequence is 15 residues long. The CDR3 bases are TGCGCCAGCAGCCCGGGACAGGGATCCTACAATGAGCAGTTCTTC. Amino acid sequence: CASSPGQGSYNEQFF.

This clone was observed a few times. This chain connects TRBV19 to TRBJ2-2; D is unclear. Trimming pared 8 bases from V and 2 bases from J, leaving 6 bases between. The CDR3 extends over 12 amino acids. Germline lookup yields CDR1 LNHDA and CDR2 SQIVND (reference sequence). The CDR3 is CASAENTGELFF. CDR3 DNA sequence: TGTGCCAGTGCAGAAAACACCGGGGAGCTGTTTTTT.